A selection of T cell receptor beta chains follows, all from one sample in a study of blood T cell repertoires in COVID-19. Clones were read by immunoSEQ multiplex PCR, and TCRdb kept only the in-frame ones, dropping some. The sample includes over 20,000 clones, more than 65% of them seen just once. The sequencing input was peripheral blood. The source of these receptors is a human donor in a cohort sampled during active COVID-19. Each CDR3 is given with its conserved first and last residue. The D gene is left open where the match is weak. Rows give clone size only sometimes, using once, few, many, or a class for an expanded clone.

CDR3 protein,CDR3 DNA,J gene,clone size,V gene,D gene
CSILDRGDTEAFF,TGCAGCATCCTTGACAGGGGGGACACTGAAGCTTTCTTT,TRBJ1-1,.,TRBV29-1,TRBD1
CASRGTAANYEQYF,TGTGCCAGCAGAGGGACAGCGGCGAACTACGAGCAGTACTTC,TRBJ2-7,.,TRBV25-1,TRBD1
CASSSKGTSGPQETQYF,TGCGCCAGCAGCTCAAAAGGGACTAGCGGGCCTCAAGAGACCCAGTACTTC,TRBJ2-5,.,TRBV5-1,TRBD2
CASSQDLGGVWQPQHF,TGCGCCAGCAGCCAAGATCTTGGGGGGGTTTGGCAGCCCCAGCATTTT,TRBJ1-5,.,TRBV4-3,.
CASSLQGLRGYTF,TGTGCCAGCAGCTTACAGGGCCTGCGAGGCTACACCTTC,TRBJ1-2,once,TRBV27,.
CASSGTGNEQPQHF,TGTGCCAGCAGTGGGACAGGGAACGAGCAGCCCCAGCATTTT,TRBJ1-5,.,TRBV6-2/TRBV6-3,TRBD1
CASSLQTRSTDTQYF,TGTGCCAGCAGCTTACAGACTAGGTCCACAGATACGCAGTATTTT,TRBJ2-3,.,TRBV7-3,.
CASSLAKRSYEQYF,TGTGCCAGCAGCTTAGCAAAGCGCTCCTACGAGCAGTACTTC,TRBJ2-7,.,TRBV7-8,.
CASTLGLSPSGANVLTF,TGTGCCAGTACGCTCGGACTGAGTCCCTCTGGGGCCAACGTCCTGACTTTC,TRBJ2-6,once,TRBV19,.
CASSPRQGSSGNTIYF,TGTGCCAGCAGCCCGAGACAGGGGTCGTCTGGAAACACCATATATTTT,TRBJ1-3,.,TRBV28,TRBD1
CASSLVTDFGNTIYF,TGTGCCAGCAGCTTAGTTACTGACTTCGGAAACACCATATATTTT,TRBJ1-3,few,TRBV7-8,.
CASREDSEQYF,TGTGCCAGTAGAGAGGACAGTGAGCAGTACTTC,TRBJ2-7,few,TRBV19,.
CASVLLRTSGVSTDTQYF,TGTGCTAGTGTCCTCTTACGGACTAGCGGGGTGAGCACAGATACGCAGTATTTT,TRBJ2-3,once,TRBV12-5,TRBD2
CASSHAGTTQETQYF,TGTGCCAGCAGCCATGCCGGGACAACCCAAGAGACCCAGTACTTC,TRBJ2-5,.,TRBV3-1/TRBV3-2,.
CASSEVGQPGQPQHF,TGTGCCAGCAGTGAAGTCGGACAGCCAGGACAGCCCCAGCATTTT,TRBJ1-5,.,TRBV6-4,.
CASNGGPGQGVVEQYF,TGCGCCAGCAACGGGGGCCCGGGACAGGGGGTTGTGGAGCAGTACTTC,TRBJ2-7,.,TRBV10-2,TRBD1
CASSYRQGAYEQYF,TGTGCCAGCAGTTACCGACAGGGGGCCTACGAGCAGTACTTC,TRBJ2-7,.,TRBV6-5,TRBD1